One sample yielded the 21 T cell receptor beta chains listed below, sequenced in a study of blood T cell repertoires in COVID-19. Assay used: immunoSEQ multiplex PCR; TCRdb lists only in-frame clones, some missing. The sample holds 30,000 to 40,000 clones, around 86% seen once. Material for sequencing was peripheral blood. Receptors were obtained from a man in his sixties with active COVID-19.

The V call is TRBV5-5, the J call TRBJ2-7; a possible D gene is TRBD2 (6 bases). V lost 2 bases and J 11 bases, leaving 11 bases between the germline ends. Germline lookup yields CDR1 SGHKS and CDR2 YYEKEE (reference sequence). CDR3 length: 11 residues. The CDR3, as DNA: TGTGCCAGCAGCTTCGGGGGTAACGAGTACTTC. It codes for CASSFGGNEYF.

This chain connects TRBV5-4 to TRBJ2-6; D is possibly TRBD2 (5 bases). Germline V gives CDR1 SGHNT, CDR2 YYREEE (reference sequence). The CDR3 is 18 amino acids. V lost 0 bases and J 0 bases, leaving 13 bases between the germline ends. The CDR3 here is CASSLAGGFSSGANVLTF. As DNA, the CDR3 is TGTGCCAGCAGCTTGGCGGGCGGGTTTAGCTCTGGGGCCAACGTCCTGACTTTC.

On this clone itself: Sequence at one end of the junction differs from germline and may be a read error. The chain joins TRBV6-5 to TRBJ2-7, with TRBD1 as a possible D gene (6 bases). The CDR3 extends over 12 amino acids. Germline V gene data show CDR1 as MNHEY and CDR2 as SVGAGI. CDR3: CASSNNDRYFFF. The CDR3, as DNA: TGTGCCAGCAGCAATAATGACAGGTATTTCTTTTTC.

This CDR3 reads CASSPPLLAEETQYF. The CDR3 DNA sequence: TGTGCCAGCAGCCCGCCCCTACTAGCGGAAGAGACCCAGTACTTC. The chain couples TRBV7-9 to TRBJ2-5; TRBD2 aligns across 8 bases. J gave up 3 bases and V 5 bases, and 8 bases lay outside the gene matches. The CDR3 extends over 15 amino acids. Germline V gene data show CDR1 as SEHNR and CDR2 as FQNEAQ (reference sequence).

This rearrangement joins TRBV30 to TRBJ2-5; possibly TRBD2 for D (5 bases). V was shortened by 2 bases and J by 12 bases, with 19 bases between the two germline ends. Germline CDR1 GTSNPN, CDR2 SVGIG (reference sequence). The CDR3 totals 13 residues. The DNA for the CDR3 is TGTGCCTGGAGTCCGGCCGAGCGGACGAGGGAGTACTTC. Residues: CAWSPAERTREYF.

This clone came up once. CDR3 amino acids: CASSPTRGQGGYGYTF. DNA for the CDR3: TGTGCCAGCAGCCCCACTCGGGGACAGGGGGGCTATGGCTACACCTTC. J is TRBJ1-2 and V is TRBV7-9; 11 bases map to TRBD1. Trimming at V came to 5 bases and at J to 4 bases, leaving 9 bases not matched to a gene. Germline-derived CDR1 and CDR2 are SEHNR and FQNEAQ (reference sequence). The CDR3 sequence is 16 residues long.

The rearrangement links TRBV2 to TRBJ2-3, with D perhaps matching TRBD1 (6 bases). The CDR3 is made up of 12 amino acids. V was pared by 6 bases and J by 7 bases, with 11 bases between. Germline V lookup: CDR1 SNHLY, CDR2 FYNNEI. The CDR3 DNA reads as TGTGCCAGCAGCGTGGACAGCCATACGCAGTATTTT. This encodes CASSVDSHTQYF.

This chain joins TRBV11-2 and TRBJ1-2; perhaps TRBD1 as D (6 bases). Trimming shortened V by 5 bases and J by 7 bases, and 20 bases separated the two germline ends. The CDR3 is made up of 15 amino acids. Germline V lookup: CDR1 SGHAT, CDR2 FQNNGV. The CDR3 reads CASSETRGRGFGYTF. CDR3 bases: TGTGCCAGCAGCGAAACCCGGGGCAGGGGTTTTGGCTACACCTTC.

This clone was detected once. The chain recombines TRBV7-9 with TRBJ2-1; tentative D call: TRBD2 (5 bases). The CDR3 covers 15 residues. Germline V gene sequence: CDR1 SEHNR, CDR2 FQNEAQ (reference sequence). V was pared by 0 bases and J by 2 bases, with 8 bases between. CDR3 nucleotides: TGTGCCAGCAGCTTAGCGGGAGAAACCTACAATGAGCAGTTCTTC. Encoded protein: CASSLAGETYNEQFF. Full variable domain (rest looked up from reference TRBV7-9 and TRBJ2-1): DTGVSQNPRHKITKRGQNVTFRCDPISEHNRLYWYRQTLGQGPEFLTYFQNEAQLEKSRLLSDRFSAERPKGSFSTLEIQRTEQGDSAMYLCASSLAGETYNEQFFGPGTRLTVL.

The rearrangement joins TRBV2 to TRBJ2-1, with TRBD1 identical over 9 bases. The CDR3 is 14 residues long. V gave up 5 bases and J gave up 6 bases; unmatched junction bases: 5. Germline V gene lookup returns CDR1 SNHLY and CDR2 FYNNEI. CDR3 sequence reads: CASSNRGQGNEQFF. In DNA, the CDR3 is TGTGCCAGCAGTAACAGGGGGCAAGGCAATGAGCAGTTCTTC.

The gene calls are TRBV7-3 and TRBJ2-1, with 8 bases fitting TRBD2. This CDR3 contains 12 residues. V lost 5 bases, J lost 10 bases, and 4 bases stayed unmatched. The germline V gene encodes CDR1 SGHTA and CDR2 FQGTGA. CDR3 DNA sequence: TGTGCCAGCAGCATCTTAGCGGGGGAGCAGTTCTTC. Its protein is CASSILAGEQFF.

The chain employs TRBV18 and TRBJ2-7, with D tentatively TRBD2 (5 bases). V dropped 0 bases and J dropped 2 bases, with 8 bases sitting between them. This CDR3 comprises 14 residues. CDR1 and CDR2 from the germline V gene are KGHSH and LQKENI. CDR3 nucleotide sequence: TGTGCCAGCTCACCACCGGACTTTCCCTACGAGCAGTACTTC. Its translation is CASSPPDFPYEQYF.

The chain links TRBV13 to TRBJ2-4, with TRBD1 matching over 7 bases. V trimming: 5 bases; J trimming: 3 bases; junction bases outside the gene matches: 7. CDR1 is PRHDT and CDR2 is FYEKMQ in the germline V gene (reference sequence). The CDR3 consists of 15 residues. The DNA of the CDR3 is TGTGCCAGCAGCAATACAGGGGTCGGCAAAAACATTCAGTACTTC. Its translation is CASSNTGVGKNIQYF.

This clone was found a few times. The chain carries TRBV11-2 and TRBJ2-3, with unresolved D. The CDR3 is 12 residues long. Germline CDR1 is SGHAT and CDR2 is FQNNGV. V was shortened by 5 bases and J by 6 bases, with 9 bases between the two germline ends. CDR3 in amino acids: CASSPRVDTQYF. The CDR3, as DNA: TGTGCCAGCAGCCCCCGGGTCGATACGCAGTATTTT.

This chain links TRBV19 with TRBJ1-2; 12 nucleotides match TRBD1. V lost 5 bases, J lost 4 bases, and 14 bases stayed unmatched. The CDR3 runs 18 residues. Germline CDR1 is LNHDA and CDR2 is SQIVND (reference sequence). The CDR3 sequence is CASSGRDRGLWIGYGYTF. CDR3 bases: TGTGCCAGTAGTGGAAGGGACAGGGGGCTTTGGATCGGCTATGGCTACACCTTC.

The chain joins TRBV4-1 to TRBJ2-3, with D tentatively TRBD2 (6 bases). The CDR3 spans 16 residues. Germline CDR1 MGHRA, CDR2 YSYEKL. The ends were cut back, 0 bases at V and 2 bases at J, with 12 bases in the middle. In DNA, the CDR3 is TGCGCCAGCAGCCAAGAGGGGACTTACTCCACAGATACGCAGTATTTT. It codes for CASSQEGTYSTDTQYF.

The chain couples TRBV3-1 (or the pseudogene TRBV3-2) to TRBJ2-5; no clear D gene. This CDR3 has 15 residues. CDR1 is LGHDT and CDR2 is YNNKEL in the germline V gene (reference sequence). Trimming left V 3 bases short and J 0 bases short, with 11 bases between. CDR3 residues: CASSHRQYHQETQYF. CDR3 nucleotides: TGTGCCAGCAGCCACAGACAATACCACCAAGAGACCCAGTACTTC.

The gene calls are TRBV5-6 and TRBJ1-2, with D tentatively TRBD1 (5 bases). CDR3 size: 14 residues. V lost 0 bases and J lost 5, with 11 bases in between. Germline V lookup: CDR1 SGHDT, CDR2 YYEEEE. DNA of the CDR3: TGTGCCAGCAGCTTGGCGGTCAGGGCTTATGGCTACACCTTC. Encoded protein: CASSLAVRAYGYTF.

The J gene is TRBJ1-1, the V gene TRBV10-3; the D is unclear. Per the germline V gene, CDR1 is ENHRY and CDR2 is SYGVKD. The CDR3 has 15 amino acids. V lost 4 bases and J 1 base, leaving 13 bases between the germline ends. CDR3 region: CAISGRGFPNTEAFF. As DNA, the CDR3 is TGTGCCATCAGTGGTCGCGGCTTCCCGAACACTGAAGCTTTCTTT.

The V and J genes are TRBV27 and TRBJ1-1; 7 nucleotides match TRBD1. Germline loops: CDR1 MNHEY, CDR2 SMNVEV (reference sequence). CDR3 length: 14 amino acids. Trimming at V came to 2 bases and at J to 4 bases, leaving 4 bases not matched to a gene. The CDR3 region has the DNA TGTGCCAGCAGTTTACGGGACAGCCTCACTGAAGCTTTCTTT. Translation gives CASSLRDSLTEAFF.

This chain connects TRBV4-3 to TRBJ2-5; 12 nucleotides line up with TRBD1. Germline CDR1 is LGHNA and CDR2 is YSLEER. The CDR3 is 17 residues long. V trimming: 4 bases; J trimming: 5 bases; junction bases outside the gene matches: 11. The CDR3 region has the DNA TGCGCCAGCAGCCCGACTTCGGGGACAGGGGGCTGGGAGACCCAGTACTTC. It codes for CASSPTSGTGGWETQYF.